This TCR beta chain was observed in a study of cytomegalovirus exposure and HLA in healthy donors. Note on this clone: Its antigen is not identified.

The V segment lost 7 bases and the J segment 4 bases; nucleotides outside the gene matches: 5. The CDR3 contains 14 residues. Germline-derived CDR1 and CDR2 are SNHLY and FYNNEI. Whole-study results and caveats: Many donors carried some public TCRs, although rarity characterized most TCR sequences. In an earlier analysis, in 540 or so donors, most V segments appeared productive either ~90% or ~30% of the time. A few chains linked to CMV were shown in vitro to be specific for CMV antigens.

Researchers ran the PCR with 60 Vbeta and 13 Jbeta primers. Sequencing used immunoSEQ multiplex PCR; TCRdb keeps in-frame clones, though not all of them. In the table there are about 160,000 clones, more than 60% of which are singletons. The sample consisted of PBMCs. The genes are TRBV2 and TRBJ2-3, with TRBD1 matching 10 bases. This sequence originates from a man aged 40-55 years in good health and CMV-seronegative. In DNA form, the CDR3 reads TGTGCCAGCATCGCGGGACAGGGGCCAGATACGCAGTATTTT. This codes for CASIAGQGPDTQYF.